A selection of T cell receptor beta chains follows, all from one sample in a study of T cell changes during pregnancy in multiple sclerosis. Repertoires were generated with immunoSEQ multiplex PCR, while TCRdb's copy carries only in-frame clones and drops some. Of approximately 59,000 clones in the sample, 90% to 95% are singletons; the top ten hold roughly 1.5%. The sample was peripheral blood, taken in the third trimester of pregnancy. These receptors were obtained from a female donor in good health, enrolled as a control in a pregnancy study. CDR3s include the opening cysteine and the closing phenylalanine or tryptophan. The order of the fields is V gene, clone size, D gene, J gene, CDR3 protein. D genes are given only for firm matches. Expanded clones are given a class, and other clones once, few, many or no size at all.

>TRBV29-1|-|-|TRBJ1-2
CSVGQIVRGYTF
>TRBV7-8|-|-|TRBJ2-1
CASNHGGMDNEQFF
>TRBV5-1|-|TRBD1|TRBJ2-5
CASSLGETTGGQETQYF
>TRBV10-3|-|TRBD1|TRBJ2-1
CAISESVTGAGEQFF
>TRBV29-1|-|-|TRBJ2-3
CSVETGTDTQYF
>TRBV28|-|-|TRBJ1-5
CASRNAGTGNQPQHF
>TRBV28|-|-|TRBJ1-6
CASSLQGIEAGSPLHF
>TRBV7-2|-|TRBD1|TRBJ1-6
CASSLVGDSSYNSPLHF
>TRBV28|-|-|TRBJ1-5
CASSFGAGDQPQHF
>TRBV7-9|-|-|TRBJ2-7
CASSLAWREQYF
>TRBV14|-|-|TRBJ2-7
CASSQDIYEQYF
>TRBV7-2|-|-|TRBJ1-2
CASSLDRSYGYTF
>TRBV30|once|-|TRBJ2-5
CAWSVSTETQYF
>TRBV11-3|-|TRBD1|TRBJ1-1
CASSLGSRTGGRNTEAFF
>TRBV28|-|-|TRBJ2-7
CANPNSFPLESYEQYF
>TRBV27|-|-|TRBJ1-1
CASSFKRVNTEAFF
>TRBV27|-|TRBD1|TRBJ2-7
CASSLGTGAYEQYF
>TRBV10-3|-|TRBD2|TRBJ2-5
CAISEGLATQETQYF
>TRBV5-6|-|TRBD2|TRBJ2-3
CASSLVASGDTQYF
>TRBV5-6|-|-|TRBJ1-2
CASSSQGRGYGYTF
>TRBV10-3|-|-|TRBJ1-2
CAISEQGITNYGYTF
>TRBV27|-|-|TRBJ2-5
CASSIRGYSGAQYF
>TRBV30|-|-|TRBJ2-2
CAWSAGLGTGELFF
>TRBV9|-|-|TRBJ2-2
CASSVGLGGSSNTGELFF
>TRBV6-5|once|-|TRBJ1-2
CASSPDYYGYTF
>TRBV14|once|-|TRBJ2-7
CASSQINVRDNSYEQYF
>TRBV27|-|-|TRBJ2-7
CASSPPAEGRHEQYF
>TRBV9|-|-|TRBJ1-3
CASSVAGSPGNTIYF
>TRBV25-1|-|TRBD1|TRBJ1-6
CASGGTGAPNSPLHF
>TRBV11-2|-|-|TRBJ2-7
CASSLGESYEQYF
>TRBV7-6|-|-|TRBJ2-7
CASSLGIVAGEQYF
>TRBV11-2|-|-|TRBJ1-5
CASSLDDRTNQPQHF
>TRBV11-2|-|TRBD1|TRBJ1-5
CASSSGQAGNQPQHF
>TRBV6-1|-|TRBD2|TRBJ2-7
CASRTSGVYEQYF
>TRBV6-5|-|-|TRBJ2-5
CASSPPTGAQYF